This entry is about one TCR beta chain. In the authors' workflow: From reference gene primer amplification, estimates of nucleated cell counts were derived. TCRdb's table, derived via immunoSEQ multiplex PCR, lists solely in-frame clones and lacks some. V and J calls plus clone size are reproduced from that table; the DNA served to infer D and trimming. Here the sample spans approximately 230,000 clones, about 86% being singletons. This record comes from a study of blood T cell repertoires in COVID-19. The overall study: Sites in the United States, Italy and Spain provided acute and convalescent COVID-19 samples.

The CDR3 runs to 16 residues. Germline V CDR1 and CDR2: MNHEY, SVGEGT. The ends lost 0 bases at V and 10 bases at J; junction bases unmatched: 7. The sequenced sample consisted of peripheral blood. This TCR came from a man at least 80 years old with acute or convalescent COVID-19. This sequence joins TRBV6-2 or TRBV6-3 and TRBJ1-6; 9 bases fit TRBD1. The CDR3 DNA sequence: TGTGCCAGCAGTTACTCGACAGGGGGTAGGTGGTCACCCCTCCACTTT. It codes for CASSYSTGGRWSPLHF.